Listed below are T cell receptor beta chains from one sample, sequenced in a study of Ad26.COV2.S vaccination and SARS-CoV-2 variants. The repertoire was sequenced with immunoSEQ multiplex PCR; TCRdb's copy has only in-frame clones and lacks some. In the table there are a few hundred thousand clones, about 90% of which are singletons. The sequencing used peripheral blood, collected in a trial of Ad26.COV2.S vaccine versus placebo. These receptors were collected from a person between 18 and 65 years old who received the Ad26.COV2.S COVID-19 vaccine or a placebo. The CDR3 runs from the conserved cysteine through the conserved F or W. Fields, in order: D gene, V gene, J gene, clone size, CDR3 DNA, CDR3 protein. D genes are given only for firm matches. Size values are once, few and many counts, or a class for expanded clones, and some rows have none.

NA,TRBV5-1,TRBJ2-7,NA,TGCGCCAGCAGCTTGATGGGGGCCCTCGCCTACGAGCAGTACTTC,CASSLMGALAYEQYF
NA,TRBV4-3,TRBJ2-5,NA,TGCGCCAGCAGCCAAGATTCAAGCGCAGGGGTAGTCGAAGAGACCCAGTACTTC,CASSQDSSAGVVEETQYF
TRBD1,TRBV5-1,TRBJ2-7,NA,TGCGCCAGCAGCTCCAGAGGACAGGGGTCCTCGGGCGAGCAGTACTTC,CASSSRGQGSSGEQYF
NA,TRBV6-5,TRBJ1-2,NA,TGTGCCAGCAGTTACTCAGGAGGGGCTAACTATGGCTACACCTTC,CASSYSGGANYGYTF
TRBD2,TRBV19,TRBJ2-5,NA,TGTGCCAGTAGCCAGCGGGGGGTATTAGAGACCCAGTACTTC,CASSQRGVLETQYF
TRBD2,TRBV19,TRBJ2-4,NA,TGTGCCAGTAGTATTACTAGCGGGAGTAGGTTTGTCAAAAACATTCAGTACTTC,CASSITSGSRFVKNIQYF
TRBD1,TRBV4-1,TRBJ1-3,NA,TGCGCCAGCAGCCAAACGACAGGGGCGAGCTCTGGAAACACCATATATTTT,CASSQTTGASSGNTIYF
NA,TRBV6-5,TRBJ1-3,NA,TGTGCCAGCAGTTACAACACTCGGAGCTCTGGAAACACCATATATTTT,CASSYNTRSSGNTIYF
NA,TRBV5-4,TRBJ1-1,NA,TGTGCCAGCAGCTTTCGTCCGGGGAGGGCTGAAGCTTTCTTT,CASSFRPGRAEAFF
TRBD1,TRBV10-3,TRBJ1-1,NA,TGTGCCATCAGTCTGGACAGGGTCACTGAAGCTTTCTTT,CAISLDRVTEAFF
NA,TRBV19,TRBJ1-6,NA,TGTGCCAGGGCCCGGACACCATATAATTCACCCCTCCACTTT,CARARTPYNSPLHF
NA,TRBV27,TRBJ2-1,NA,TGTGCCAGCTCCCCGGAAGGGGTACCCTCCTACAATGAGCAGTTCTTC,CASSPEGVPSYNEQFF
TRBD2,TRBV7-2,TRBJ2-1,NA,TGTGCCAGCAGCTCCACTCCGGGACTAGCGGTCCTAGAGCAGTTCTTC,CASSSTPGLAVLEQFF
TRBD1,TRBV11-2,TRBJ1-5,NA,TGTGCCAGCAGCTCGGGACAGTTCAATCAGCCCCAGCATTTT,CASSSGQFNQPQHF
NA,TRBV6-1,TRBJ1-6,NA,TGTGCCAGCAGTGAATCGGACGCATCACCCCTCCACTTT,CASSESDASPLHF
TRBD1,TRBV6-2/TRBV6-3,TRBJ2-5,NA,TGTGCCAGCAGTTGGGACAGGGGGGGATCAGAGACCCAGTACTTC,CASSWDRGGSETQYF
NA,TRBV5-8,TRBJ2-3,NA,TGTGCCAGCACCATTGTCTGGGGGGGCACAGATACGCAGTATTTT,CASTIVWGGTDTQYF
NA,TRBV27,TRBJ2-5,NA,TGTGCCAGCAGTCACTTTACAGGAGAGACCCAGTACTTC,CASSHFTGETQYF
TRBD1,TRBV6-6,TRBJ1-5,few,TGTGCCAGCAGACCAGGGGGCGGTCAGCCCCAGCATTTT,CASRPGGGQPQHF
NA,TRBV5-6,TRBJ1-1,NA,TGTGCCAGCAGTTCGGACGGACTGGGTGCTTTCTTT,CASSSDGLGAFF
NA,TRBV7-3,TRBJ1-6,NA,TGTGCCAGCGGGAGCTCCTATAATTCACCCCTCCACTTT,CASGSSYNSPLHF
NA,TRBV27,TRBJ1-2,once,TGTGCCAGCAGTTCGGTAGACTATGGCTACACCTTC,CASSSVDYGYTF
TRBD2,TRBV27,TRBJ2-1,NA,TGTGCCAGCAGTTCGGGACTAGCGGGTTACAATGAGCAGTTCTTC,CASSSGLAGYNEQFF
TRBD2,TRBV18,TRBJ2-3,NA,TGTGCCAGCTCACCACTTCGAGCGGGAGTATATGTGAGCACAGATACGCAGTATTTT,CASSPLRAGVYVSTDTQYF
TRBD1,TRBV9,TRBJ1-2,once,TGTGCCAGCAGCGTCGACAGGGGTTACTATGGCTACACCTTC,CASSVDRGYYGYTF
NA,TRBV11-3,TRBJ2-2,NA,TGTGCCAGCAGTCCCCTTGGGGGAGGAGTGAACACCGGGGAGCTGTTTTTT,CASSPLGGGVNTGELFF
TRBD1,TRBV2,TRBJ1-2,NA,TGTGCCAGCCGACAGGGGGCTGAAACCTTC,CASRQGAETF
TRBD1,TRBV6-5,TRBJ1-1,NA,TGTGCCAGCAGTTACCCCCGGACAGGGGGTACTGAAGCTTTCTTT,CASSYPRTGGTEAFF
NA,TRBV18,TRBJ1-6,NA,TGTGCCAGCTCACTCCAGCAGGATTCACCCCTCCACTTT,CASSLQQDSPLHF
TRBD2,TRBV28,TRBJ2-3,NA,TGTGCCAGCAGTTTACGGGGGGTGACTCGCACAGATACGCAGTATTTT,CASSLRGVTRTDTQYF
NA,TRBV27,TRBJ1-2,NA,TGTGCCAGCAGTTCAACGGACAGTGGGAAATATGGCTACACCTTC,CASSSTDSGKYGYTF
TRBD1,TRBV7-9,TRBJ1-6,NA,TGTGCCAGCAGCTTAGGGGACAGGGGTAATTCACCCCTCCACTTT,CASSLGDRGNSPLHF
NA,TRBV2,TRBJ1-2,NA,TGTGCCAGCCATCCTCAGGGTGAACGTGGCTACACCTTC,CASHPQGERGYTF
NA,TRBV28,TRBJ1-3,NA,TGTGCCAGCAGTTTAGCGGTGCGGGGTCCCATCGCCATATATTTT,CASSLAVRGPIAIYF
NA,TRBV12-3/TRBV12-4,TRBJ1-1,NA,TGTGCCAGCAGTTTCATCATCAACACTGAAGCTTTCTTT,CASSFIINTEAFF
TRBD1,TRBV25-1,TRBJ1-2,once,TGTGCCAGCAGTGAATTAGGGGGCCGGGGCCTATATGGCTACACCTTC,CASSELGGRGLYGYTF
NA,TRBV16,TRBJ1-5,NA,TGTGCCAGCAGCCAATTACAGGGCGATTTGGTGACCCAGCATTTT,CASSQLQGDLVTQHF
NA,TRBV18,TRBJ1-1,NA,TGTGCCAGCTCGACCGGTCTGGGGACTGAAGCTTTCTTT,CASSTGLGTEAFF
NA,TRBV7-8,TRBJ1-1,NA,TGTGCCAGCAGCTTCGCCGGGGCCCCTGACGCTTTCTTT,CASSFAGAPDAFF
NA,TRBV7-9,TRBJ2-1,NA,TGTGCCAGCAGCCCGCAAGAGGACGGGAGCTCCTACAATGAGCAGTTCTTC,CASSPQEDGSSYNEQFF
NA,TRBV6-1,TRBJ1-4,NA,TGTGCCAGCAGTGAAGTCGGGGAGGGGGTTGAAAAACTGTTTTTT,CASSEVGEGVEKLFF
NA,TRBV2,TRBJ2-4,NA,TGTGCCAGCAGGGTTGGGGCCAGCATTCAGTACTTC,CASRVGASIQYF
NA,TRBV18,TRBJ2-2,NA,TGTGCCAGCTCACCACCCGGCGGAGGGGCCGGGGAGCTGTTTTTT,CASSPPGGGAGELFF